This TCR beta chain was captured by sequencing in a study of breast tumors, draining lymph nodes, adjacent tissues. The germline gives CDR1 LGHNA, CDR2 YNFKEQ. J lost 7 bases, V lost 4 bases, and 5 bases had no gene match. The CDR3 has 15 residues. This clonotype has a count of ten or more. Its specificity is not known. TCRdb reanalysed the multiplex PCR reads using MiXCR and keeps one entry per CDR3 protein. The sample has approximately 250,000 distinct CDR3 sequences; under 35% are singletons. Study outcomes and limitations: Luminal-like breast cancer showed significantly greater tumor-nontumor repertoire similarity than basal-like breast cancer did. Tumor repertoires ranked between lymph nodes and nontumor tissue in diversity, with V and J gene preferences. Most tumor T cells seemingly derive from lymph node, then expand in tumor. Tumor T cell lymph node origin was a supported hypothesis, not proven.

Samples came from axillary lymph nodes draining the breast cancer. Input material: axillary lymph node tissue. The receptor's source is a female donor with breast cancer. Some clones in this sample may be carry-over from other donors' samples. The chain combines TRBV4-2 with TRBJ2-1; TRBD1 aligns across 12 bases. The CDR3, as DNA: TGTGCCAGCAGCCGGGGGGACAGGGGGCAGAATGAGCAGTTCTTC. Translated, it gives CASSRGDRGQNEQFF.